This T cell receptor (beta chain) appears in the sequencing data of a study of blood T cell repertoires in COVID-19. Study in general: Some COVID-19 samples were acute and others convalescent; all came from the United States, Italy and Spain. Sample material is recorded as cDNA or gDNA derived from T cells, B-cell-depleted T cells, or PBMCs.

The CDR3 is made up of 12 amino acids. In germline, CDR1 is DFQATT, CDR2 SNEGSKA (reference sequence). The V gene lost 6 bases and the J gene lost 7 bases, with 15 bases spanning the gap. The Seattle patients, enrolled during active infection, were followed longitudinally. The assay was immunoSEQ multiplex PCR, and TCRdb's table has in-frame clones only and misses some. The data show 150,000 to 160,000 clones, 83% seen once. The sequencing sample was made of peripheral blood. The receptor's source is a woman aged 55-69 years with COVID-19, enrolled during active disease. This chain links TRBV20-1 with TRBJ1-2; the D gene is possibly TRBD1 (6 bases). CDR3 region: CSASDRSGGYTF. CDR3 DNA sequence: TGCAGTGCCAGTGACAGGTCTGGTGGCTACACCTTC.